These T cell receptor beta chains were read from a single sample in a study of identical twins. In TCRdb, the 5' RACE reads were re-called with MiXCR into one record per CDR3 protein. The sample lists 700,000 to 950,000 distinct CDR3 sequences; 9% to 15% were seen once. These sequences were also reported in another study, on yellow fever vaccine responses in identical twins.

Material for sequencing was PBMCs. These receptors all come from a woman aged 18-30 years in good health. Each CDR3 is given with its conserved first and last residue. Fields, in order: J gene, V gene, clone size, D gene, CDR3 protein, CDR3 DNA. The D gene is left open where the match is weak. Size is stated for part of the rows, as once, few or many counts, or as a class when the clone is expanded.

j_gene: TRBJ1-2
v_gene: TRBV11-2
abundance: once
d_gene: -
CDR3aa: CASSKEVANYGYTF
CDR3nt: TGTGCCAGCTCAAAGGAGGTTGCAAACTATGGCTACACCTTC

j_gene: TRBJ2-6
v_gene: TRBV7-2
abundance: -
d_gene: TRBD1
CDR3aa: CASSLAGTAWDPSSGANVLTF
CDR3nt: TGTGCCAGCAGCTTAGCCGGGACAGCTTGGGACCCAAGCTCTGGGGCCAACGTCCTGACTTTC

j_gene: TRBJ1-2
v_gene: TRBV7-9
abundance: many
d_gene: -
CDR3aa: CASSLVREGGYTF
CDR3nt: TGTGCCAGCAGCTTAGTCAGGGAGGGAGGCTACACCTTC

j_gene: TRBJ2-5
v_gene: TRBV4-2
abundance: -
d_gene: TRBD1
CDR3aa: CASSMRDRTQETQYF
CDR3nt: TGTGCCAGCAGCATGCGGGACAGGACTCAAGAGACCCAGTACTTC

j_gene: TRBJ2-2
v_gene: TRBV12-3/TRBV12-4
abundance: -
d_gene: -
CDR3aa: CASSYGRRTNTGELFF
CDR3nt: TGTGCCAGCAGTTATGGTAGGCGAACGAACACCGGGGAGCTGTTTTTT

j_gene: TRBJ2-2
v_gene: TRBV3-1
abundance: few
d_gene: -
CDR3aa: CASSQDSGTRNTGELFF
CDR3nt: TGTGCCAGCAGCCAAGATTCTGGGACAAGGAACACCGGGGAGCTGTTTTTT

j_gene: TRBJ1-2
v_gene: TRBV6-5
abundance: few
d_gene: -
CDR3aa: CASSRGGSHTF
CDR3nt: TGTGCCAGCAGTCGCGGGGGTAGTCACACCTTC

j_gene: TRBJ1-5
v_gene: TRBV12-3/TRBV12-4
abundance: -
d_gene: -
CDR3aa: CASSPGGDSGNQPQHF
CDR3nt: TGTGCCAGCAGTCCAGGAGGAGACTCAGGCAATCAGCCCCAGCATTTT

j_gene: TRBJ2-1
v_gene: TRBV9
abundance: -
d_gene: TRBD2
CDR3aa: CASSVGGGLVSYEQFF
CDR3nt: TGTGCCAGCAGCGTAGGAGGGGGACTAGTTAGCTATGAGCAGTTCTTC

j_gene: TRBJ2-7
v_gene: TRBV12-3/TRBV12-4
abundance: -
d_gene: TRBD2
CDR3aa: CASSPTEGLAGATYEQYF
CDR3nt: TGTGCCAGCAGTCCTACTGAGGGACTAGCGGGAGCGACCTACGAGCAGTACTTC

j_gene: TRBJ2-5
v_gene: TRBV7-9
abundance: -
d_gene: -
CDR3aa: CASRGSETQYF
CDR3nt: TGTGCCAGCAGAGGGTCGGAGACCCAGTACTTC

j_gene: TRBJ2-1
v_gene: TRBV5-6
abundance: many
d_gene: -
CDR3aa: CASSLSPQGRGVYNEQFF
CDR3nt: TGTGCCAGCAGCTTGTCGCCCCAGGGGAGGGGGGTCTACAATGAGCAGTTCTTC

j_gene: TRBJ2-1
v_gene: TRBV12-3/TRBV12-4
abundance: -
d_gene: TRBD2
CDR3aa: CASSHDLGSGAYNEQFF
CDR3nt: TGTGCCAGCAGCCATGACTTGGGTAGCGGGGCATACAATGAGCAGTTCTTC

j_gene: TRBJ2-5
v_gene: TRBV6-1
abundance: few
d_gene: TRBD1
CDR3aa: CASTDRGPETQYF
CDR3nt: TGTGCCAGCACTGACAGGGGGCCAGAGACCCAGTACTTC

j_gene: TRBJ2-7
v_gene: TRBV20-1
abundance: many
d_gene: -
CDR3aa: CSAGRQTQYF
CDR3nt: TGCAGTGCTGGCCGACAGACACAGTACTTC

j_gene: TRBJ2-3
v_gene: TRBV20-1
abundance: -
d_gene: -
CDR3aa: CSARWSAPTSTDTQYF
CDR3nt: TGCAGTGCTAGATGGTCGGCCCCGACTAGCACAGATACGCAGTATTTT

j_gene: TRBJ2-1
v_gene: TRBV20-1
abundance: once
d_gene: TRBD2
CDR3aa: CCARFPGTSGRDEQFF
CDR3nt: TGCTGTGCTAGATTCCCTGGGACTAGCGGGAGAGATGAGCAGTTCTTC

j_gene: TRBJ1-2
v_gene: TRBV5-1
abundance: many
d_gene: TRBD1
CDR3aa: CASSYRQGDGYTF
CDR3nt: TGCGCCAGCAGCTACCGACAGGGGGATGGCTACACCTTC

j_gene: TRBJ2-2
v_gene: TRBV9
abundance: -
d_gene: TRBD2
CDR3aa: CASSRAGVGTGELFF
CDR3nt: TGTGCCAGCAGTCGAGCGGGAGTGGGCACCGGGGAGCTGTTTTTT

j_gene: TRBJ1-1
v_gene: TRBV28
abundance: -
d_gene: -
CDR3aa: CASYMTRRKMNTEAFF
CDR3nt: TGTGCCAGCTATATGACCAGGCGGAAGATGAACACTGAAGCTTTCTTT

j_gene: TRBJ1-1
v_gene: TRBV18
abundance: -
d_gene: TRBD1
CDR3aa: CASSPSGQGAWTEAFF
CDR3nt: TGTGCCAGCTCACCATCAGGGCAGGGGGCATGGACTGAAGCTTTCTTT

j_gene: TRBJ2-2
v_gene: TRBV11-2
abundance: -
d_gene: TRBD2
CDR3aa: CASSSGTSGGNGELFF
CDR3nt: TGTGCCAGCAGCTCGGGGACTAGCGGGGGAAACGGGGAGCTGTTTTTT

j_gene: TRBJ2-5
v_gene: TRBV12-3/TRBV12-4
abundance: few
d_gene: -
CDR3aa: CASSLVLDRRVPETQYF
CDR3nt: TGTGCCAGCAGTTTGGTCTTGGACAGACGTGTTCCGGAGACCCAGTACTTC

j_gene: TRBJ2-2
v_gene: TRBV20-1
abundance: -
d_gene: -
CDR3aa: CSATPGSTGELFF
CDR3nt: TGCAGTGCTACCCCCGGGAGCACCGGGGAGCTGTTTTTT

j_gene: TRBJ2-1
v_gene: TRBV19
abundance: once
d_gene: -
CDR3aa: CASSIQGAYYNEQFF
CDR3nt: TGTGCCAGTAGTATCCAGGGTGCGTACTACAATGAGCAGTTCTTC

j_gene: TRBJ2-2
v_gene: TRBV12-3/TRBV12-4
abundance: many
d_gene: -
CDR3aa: CASSPQGLGTGELFF
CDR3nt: TGTGCCAGCAGTCCGCAGGGGCTTGGCACCGGGGAGCTGTTTTTT

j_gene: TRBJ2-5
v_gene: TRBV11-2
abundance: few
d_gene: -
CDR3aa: CASRESSTIQETQYF
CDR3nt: TGTGCCAGCAGAGAGTCTAGCACAATCCAAGAGACCCAGTACTTC

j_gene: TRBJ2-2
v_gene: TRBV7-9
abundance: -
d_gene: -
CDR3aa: CASSLVRDRNTGELFF
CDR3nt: TGTGCCAGCAGCTTAGTGCGGGACCGAAACACCGGGGAGCTGTTTTTT

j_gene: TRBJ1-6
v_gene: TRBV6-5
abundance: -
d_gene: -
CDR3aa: CASSYSIGASPLHF
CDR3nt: TGTGCCAGCAGTTACTCGATAGGGGCTTCACCCCTCCACTTT

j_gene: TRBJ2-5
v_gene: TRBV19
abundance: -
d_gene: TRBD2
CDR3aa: CASSETGLADQETQYF
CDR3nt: TGTGCCAGTAGCGAGACGGGACTAGCGGACCAAGAGACCCAGTACTTC

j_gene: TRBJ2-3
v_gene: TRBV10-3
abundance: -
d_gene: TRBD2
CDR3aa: CAISRRLARTDTQYF
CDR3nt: TGTGCCATCAGTCGCCGACTAGCGCGCACAGATACGCAGTATTTT

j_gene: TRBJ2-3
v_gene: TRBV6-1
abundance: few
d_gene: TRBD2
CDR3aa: CASRDSLAGGTDTQYF
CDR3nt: TGTGCCAGCAGAGATTCACTAGCGGGAGGGACAGATACGCAGTATTTT

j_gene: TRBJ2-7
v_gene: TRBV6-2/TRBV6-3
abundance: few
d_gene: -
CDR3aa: CASNDPQGEQYF
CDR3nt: TGTGCCAGCAACGACCCACAGGGAGAGCAGTACTTC

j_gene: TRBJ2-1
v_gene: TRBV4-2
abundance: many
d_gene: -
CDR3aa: CASSQVSDFPYNEQFF
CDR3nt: TGTGCCAGCAGCCAAGTTAGTGATTTCCCCTACAATGAGCAGTTCTTC

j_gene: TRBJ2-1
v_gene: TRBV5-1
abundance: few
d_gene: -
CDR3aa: CASTPQPGYNEQFF
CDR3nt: TGCGCCAGCACCCCACAACCAGGCTACAATGAGCAGTTCTTC

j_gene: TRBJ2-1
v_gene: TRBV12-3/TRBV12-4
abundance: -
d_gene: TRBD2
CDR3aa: CASSFGTINNEQFF
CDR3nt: TGTGCCAGCAGTTTCGGGACTATAAACAATGAGCAGTTCTTC

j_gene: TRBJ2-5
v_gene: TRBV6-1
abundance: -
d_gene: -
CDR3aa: CASSDTGQETQYF
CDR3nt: TGTGCCAGCAGTGACACAGGTCAAGAGACCCAGTACTTC

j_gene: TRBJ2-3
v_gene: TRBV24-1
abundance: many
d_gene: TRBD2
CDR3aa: CATSDFGTSGIPDTQYF
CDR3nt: TGTGCCACCAGTGATTTCGGGACTAGCGGGATTCCAGATACGCAGTATTTT

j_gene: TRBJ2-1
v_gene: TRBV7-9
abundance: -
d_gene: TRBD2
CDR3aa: CASSRGLADSYNEQFF
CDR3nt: TGTGCCAGCAGCAGGGGACTAGCGGACTCCTACAATGAGCAGTTCTTC

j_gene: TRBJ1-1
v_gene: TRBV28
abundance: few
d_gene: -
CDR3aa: CASSLSPNRPTEAFF
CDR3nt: TGTGCCAGCAGTTTAAGTCCGAATAGACCGACTGAAGCTTTCTTT

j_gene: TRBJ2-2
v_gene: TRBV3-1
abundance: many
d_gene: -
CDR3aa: CASSQETGRANTGELFF
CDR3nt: TGTGCCAGCAGCCAAGAAACTGGCAGGGCGAACACCGGGGAGCTGTTTTTT

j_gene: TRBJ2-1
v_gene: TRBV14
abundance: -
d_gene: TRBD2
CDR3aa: CASSPWLASGGSYEQFF
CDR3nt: TGTGCCAGCAGCCCCTGGTTGGCTAGCGGGGGGAGTTATGAGCAGTTCTTC

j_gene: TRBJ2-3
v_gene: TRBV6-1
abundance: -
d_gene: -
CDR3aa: CASRPQSTDTQYF
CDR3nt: TGTGCCAGCAGACCCCAGAGCACAGATACGCAGTATTTT

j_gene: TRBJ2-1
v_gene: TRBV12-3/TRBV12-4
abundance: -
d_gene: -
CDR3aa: CASSLQVLAGFDEQFF
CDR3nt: TGTGCCAGCAGTTTGCAGGTTTTGGCCGGTTTCGATGAGCAGTTCTTC

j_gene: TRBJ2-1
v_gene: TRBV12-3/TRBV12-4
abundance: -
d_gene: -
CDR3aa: CASSHGQSGASDNEQFF
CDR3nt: TGTGCCAGCAGCCATGGACAGTCGGGGGCTAGCGACAATGAGCAGTTCTTC

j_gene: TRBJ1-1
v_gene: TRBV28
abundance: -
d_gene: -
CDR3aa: CASISWGMNTEAFF
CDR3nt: TGTGCCAGCATCTCGTGGGGGATGAACACTGAAGCTTTCTTT

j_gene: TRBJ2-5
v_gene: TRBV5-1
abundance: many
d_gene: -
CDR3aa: CASSPGLSGETQYF
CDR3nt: TGCGCCAGCAGCCCGGGACTTTCGGGAGAGACCCAGTACTTC

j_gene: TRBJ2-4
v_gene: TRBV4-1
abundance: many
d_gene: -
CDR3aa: CASSRDGAKNIQYF
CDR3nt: TGCGCCAGCAGCCGGGACGGAGCCAAAAACATTCAGTACTTC